The T cell receptor (beta chain) under discussion was sequenced for a study of blood T cells in healthy people across ages. Findings and caveats of the study: Compared with aged donors, long-lived donors showed fewer expanded clones, suggesting selection.

A second PCR, run for roughly 7 to 12 cycles, used a sample-barcoded 5' primer plus a J-beta primer mix. Via MiXCR, TCRdb re-called the 5' RACE reads, giving one row per CDR3 protein. The sample lists 550,000 to 750,000 distinct CDR3 sequences; around 21% were seen once. Ranging in age from roughly 6 to 90, the donors were healthy Caucasian individuals from Russia. The ends lost 4 bases at V and 7 bases at J; junction bases unmatched: 10. Germline CDR1 and CDR2: KGHDR and SFDVKD. CDR3 length: 16 residues. Turning to this clonotype: Its antigen is still unknown.

The chain has TRBV24-1 and TRBJ2-1; 9 bases are shared with TRBD2. Sequencing input: blood. This clonotype originated in a man aged 70 or older in good health. The CDR3: CATSDVAGVRENEQFF. The CDR3 DNA reads TGTGCCACCAGTGACGTAGCGGGAGTAAGAGAGAATGAGCAGTTCTTC.